This T cell receptor beta chain was observed in a study of blood T cell repertoires in COVID-19. Sequencing was performed with immunoSEQ multiplex PCR; in TCRdb, only in-frame clones are kept and a portion is missing. The sample includes 200,000 to 300,000 clones, 82% of them seen just once. This clone was detected ten times or more. The origin of this receptor is a woman in her late teens or twenties with acute or convalescent COVID-19. Sequencing was done on a sample of peripheral blood.

The CDR3 region is CASSKPLDSSYNEQFF. Written as DNA, the CDR3 is TGTGCCAGCAGTAAGCCCCTAGATAGCTCCTACAATGAGCAGTTCTTC. V and J are TRBV6-6 and TRBJ2-1, with D hard to call. This CDR3 is built from 16 residues. V was cut by 5 bases and J by 0 bases, with 14 bases left in between. Germline V CDR1 and CDR2: MNHNY, SVGAGI (reference sequence).